These 8 T cell receptor beta chains came from one sample sequenced in a study of OX40 agonist ivuxolimab in advanced cancers. Preparation of the library involved the immunoSEQ multiplex PCR assay. TCRdb provides this immuneACCESS table in a form limited to in-frame rearrangements. Some clones are lacking; in checked studies, under half of them reflect an unresolved V gene, and why the rest are absent is not known. Counted in this sample were roughly 12,000 clones; approximately 87% of them appeared once. The top ten clones comprise over 45% of the sample. Sequenced here: CD4+ or CD8+ T cells sorted from blood, sampled in a trial of the OX40 agonist ivuxolimab. All receptors come from an adult with an advanced solid tumor such as melanoma, head and neck, liver or kidney cancer.

As regards this clone: The germline gene is not matched at one end of the junction; a read error may be the cause. The rearrangement joins TRBV7-7 to TRBJ2-5; D gene uncertain. This CDR3 comprises 14 residues. Germline V CDR1 and CDR2: SSHAT, FNYEAQ (reference sequence). The CDR3 coding sequence is TGTGCTAGCAGCTTTCTGGGCAGCCAAGAGACCCAGTACTTC. Translating gives CASSFLGSQETQYF.

This clone was recorded a few times. The chain joins TRBV5-1 to TRBJ2-5; the match to TRBD2 covers 14 bases. The CDR3 is 17 amino acids. Germline CDR1 SGHRS, CDR2 YFSETQ. J was trimmed by 2 bases and V by 4 bases; bases with no gene match: 7. CDR3 in DNA: TGCGCCAGCAGCGAAGGGGGACTAGCGGGAGTTCAAGAGACCCAGTACTTC. Encoded protein: CASSEGGLAGVQETQYF.

This chain uses TRBV6-6 with TRBJ2-7; D not resolved. Trimming left V 3 bases short and J 7 bases short, with 16 bases between. Germline CDR1 and CDR2: MNHNY and SVGAGI (reference sequence). The CDR3 is made up of 14 amino acids. CDR3 residues: CASSYQPGNEEQYF. DNA of the CDR3: TGTGCCAGCAGTTATCAGCCTGGAAATGAGGAGCAGTACTTC.

The chain recombines TRBV9 with TRBJ2-1; D gene uncertain. The CDR3 consists of 12 residues. V gave up 3 bases and J gave up 6 bases, with 7 bases separating them. From germline, CDR1 is SGDLS and CDR2 YYNGEE. The CDR3 DNA is TGTGCCAGCAGCGCCCGTCTCAATGAGCAGTTCTTC. It specifies CASSARLNEQFF.

The V gene is TRBV5-1, the J gene TRBJ2-7, with TRBD1 identical over 7 bases. Germline assignment: CDR1 SGHRS and CDR2 YFSETQ. With 4 bases clipped from V and 4 bases from J, the junction kept 5 bases outside the gene matches. The CDR3 covers 13 residues. CDR3 in amino acids: CASSQGVSYEQYF. The CDR3 bases are TGCGCCAGCAGCCAGGGGGTCAGTTACGAGCAGTACTTC.

On this clone: Different DNA sequences within this sample yield the same CDR3. V is TRBV30 and J is TRBJ1-3, with D perhaps matching TRBD1 (5 bases). Trimming removed 5 bases from V and 2 bases from J, with 19 bases in between. CDR1 is GTSNPN and CDR2 is SVGIG in the germline V gene (reference sequence). CDR3 length equals 16 residues. The CDR3: CAWRGLGDGTGNTIYF. The CDR3 nucleotides read TGTGCCTGGCGGGGGTTGGGGGACGGGACTGGAAACACCATATATTTT.

The J gene is TRBJ2-7, the V gene TRBV4-3; D gene unclear. The length of the CDR3 is 14 residues. Germline CDR1 LGHNA, CDR2 YSLEER. Trimming removed 4 bases at V and 0 bases at J, with 10 bases between. The CDR3 sequence: CASSPEVSSYEQYF. The CDR3 DNA reads as TGCGCCAGCAGCCCGGAAGTCAGCTCCTACGAGCAGTACTTC.

V gene TRBV27 combines with J gene TRBJ2-5, with unresolved D. Germline V gene lookup returns CDR1 MNHEY and CDR2 SMNVEV (reference sequence). CDR3 length equals 14 residues. Trimming shortened V by 0 bases and J by 5 bases, and 10 bases separated the two germline ends. The CDR3 nucleotides read TGTGCCAGCAGTTTATCGGCAGGTGCTGAGACCCAGTACTTC. The encoded protein is CASSLSAGAETQYF.